This T cell receptor beta chain was identified in a study of Graves' ophthalmopathy and Graves' hyperthyroidism. V lost 3 bases and J lost 5, with 10 bases in between. This CDR3 is built from 13 residues. Germline CDR1 and CDR2: SGHVS and FQNEAQ. All donors with ophthalmopathy were recorded as having moderate-to-severe activity, CAS ≥3, NOSPECS ≥4 and a duration under 3 months. Clinicians made diagnoses from clinical symptoms, serum thyroxine, TRAb, thyroid ultrasound and orbital computed tomography. The TCR beta CDR3 regions underwent amplification from RNA transcripts. RT-PCR with HTBI primers came first, then second-round multiplex PCR. TCRdb called the multiplex PCR reads again in MiXCR, with one record for every CDR3 protein. The sample comprises about 640,000 distinct CDR3 sequences, approximately 39% of which are singletons, and over 2.5% rests with the top ten. This clonotype was counted a few times.

The sample comprised peripheral blood. The sequence derives from an adult man with Graves' ophthalmopathy. V gene TRBV7-8 combines with J gene TRBJ1-1; TRBD1 might be the D (6 bases). CDR3: CASSFGTPTEAFF. The CDR3 DNA follows: TGTGCCAGCAGCTTCGGGACACCTACTGAAGCTTTCTTT. Supplemented by reference TRBV7-8 and TRBJ1-1, the full variable domain reads GAGVSQSPRYKVAKRGQDVALRCDPISGHVSLFWYQQALGQGPEFLTYFQNEAQLDKSGLPSDRFFAERPEGSVSTLKIQRTQQEDSAVYLCASSFGTPTEAFFGQGTRLTVV.